This T cell receptor (beta chain) was recovered during a study of shared clonotypes between healthy human individuals. Whole-study results and caveats: Rarefaction gave evidence that sorted-subset sequencing remained incomplete despite large depth.

Only in-frame clones appear in the TCRdb table, and some are missing; sequencing was by immunoSEQ multiplex PCR. This sample has hundreds of thousands of clones, with 60% to 75% found just once. This clone was seen once. As yet, its antigen is unknown. Other nucleotide sequences in the sample specify the same CDR3. The CDR3 consists of 12 residues. Trimming cost V 0 bases and J 4 bases, with 4 bases left between them. Germline-derived CDR1 and CDR2 are SGHRS and YFSETQ. The TCR comes from a woman in her thirties in good health. The genes are TRBV5-1 and TRBJ2-5; D remains unclear. The sample comprised memory CD4+ T cells sorted from blood. Subset indicated: CD45RA-negative fraction. The chain's CDR3 is CASSLEGETQYF. The CDR3 DNA is TGCGCCAGCAGCTTGGAGGGAGAGACCCAGTACTTC.